The present T cell receptor (beta chain) was sequenced within a study of T cells in Graves' hyperthyroidism and ophthalmopathy. V shed 4 bases and J shed 3 bases, with 16 bases lying between them. The CDR3 is 15 residues long. RNA transcripts served as the template for amplifying TCR beta CDR3 regions. RT-PCR in the first round (using the HTBI primer set) targeted the TCR CDR3. TCRdb redid the calling of the multiplex PCR reads with MiXCR, one entry per CDR3 protein. The sample shows more than 500,000 distinct CDR3 sequences, approximately 14% of them seen only once. The TCR sequence derives from a woman aged 40 to 50 with Graves' ophthalmopathy. Sequenced input: blood. The rearrangement links TRBV12-3 or TRBV12-4 to TRBJ2-7; tentative D call: TRBD1 (6 bases). The CDR3 DNA reads TGTGCCAGCAGTTCTCCTCAGGGGCTTCGCTACGAGCAGTACTTC. Amino acids: CASSSPQGLRYEQYF.